This T cell receptor beta chain was sequenced for a study of long-term antiretroviral therapy in people with HIV. Study observations and caveats: No data on ART adherence, viral resistance or therapy changes. Diversity remained lower than transplant donor controls, even though it increased after ART.

All participants with HIV were treated in the United States. Germline values: CDR1 MNHEY, CDR2 SVGAGI. This CDR3 has 13 residues. V lost 4 bases, J lost 8 bases, and 14 bases lay in between. In regard to this clone: Its antigen is still unknown.

Survey-level immunoSEQ v3.0 assays were run. A per-sample goal of roughly 40,000-50,000 T-cell genomes was targeted by sequencing. Libraries were prepared by immunoSEQ multiplex PCR; TCRdb keeps only in-frame clonotypes and omits some of them. The sample holds around 39,000 clones, around 83% seen once. The chain has TRBV6-5 and TRBJ1-2, with TRBD1 as a possible D gene (5 bases). This sequence originates from a man aged 18 to 29 with HIV. Material: unsorted PBMCs, obtained 1 year after starting antiretroviral therapy. The CDR3 nucleotides are TGTGCCAGCAGTTCTGACAGTTCGCTCGGCTACACCTTC. Translated: CASSSDSSLGYTF.